The TCR beta chain described here comes from a study of shared clonotypes between healthy human individuals. Study results and caveats: Clonotypes which were not shared had lower generation probabilities than clonotypes that all four donors shared. Genetic and exposure-history diversity was limited by the few donors. Across several donors, naive CD4 shared roughly 5%, naive CD8 around 3.8%, memory CD4 about 2.4%, memory CD8 0.4% to 0.5%.

Many counts were recorded for this clone. Its target is not known. The CD4+ fraction was divided into a CD45RA+ naive subset and a CD45RA-negative memory subset. Here immunoSEQ multiplex PCR was the method, and the copy in TCRdb shows in-frame clones only, minus some. This table has 950,000 to 1,100,000 clones, approximately 78% appearing once. V was shortened by 3 bases and J by 7 bases, with 15 bases between the two germline ends. Germline V gene data show CDR1 as SGHAT and CDR2 as FQNNGV. CDR3 length: 15 amino acids. Sequenced material: memory CD4+ T cells from PBMCs. Indicated subset: CD45RA-negative fraction. The clonotype originates from a man aged 18 to 29 in good health. Some clones in this sample may be carry-over from other donors' samples. This rearrangement joins TRBV11-2 to TRBJ2-2; D not resolved. The CDR3: CASSFHTNLGGELFF. The CDR3 DNA follows: TGTGCCAGCAGCTTTCACACCAACTTAGGCGGGGAGCTGTTTTTT.